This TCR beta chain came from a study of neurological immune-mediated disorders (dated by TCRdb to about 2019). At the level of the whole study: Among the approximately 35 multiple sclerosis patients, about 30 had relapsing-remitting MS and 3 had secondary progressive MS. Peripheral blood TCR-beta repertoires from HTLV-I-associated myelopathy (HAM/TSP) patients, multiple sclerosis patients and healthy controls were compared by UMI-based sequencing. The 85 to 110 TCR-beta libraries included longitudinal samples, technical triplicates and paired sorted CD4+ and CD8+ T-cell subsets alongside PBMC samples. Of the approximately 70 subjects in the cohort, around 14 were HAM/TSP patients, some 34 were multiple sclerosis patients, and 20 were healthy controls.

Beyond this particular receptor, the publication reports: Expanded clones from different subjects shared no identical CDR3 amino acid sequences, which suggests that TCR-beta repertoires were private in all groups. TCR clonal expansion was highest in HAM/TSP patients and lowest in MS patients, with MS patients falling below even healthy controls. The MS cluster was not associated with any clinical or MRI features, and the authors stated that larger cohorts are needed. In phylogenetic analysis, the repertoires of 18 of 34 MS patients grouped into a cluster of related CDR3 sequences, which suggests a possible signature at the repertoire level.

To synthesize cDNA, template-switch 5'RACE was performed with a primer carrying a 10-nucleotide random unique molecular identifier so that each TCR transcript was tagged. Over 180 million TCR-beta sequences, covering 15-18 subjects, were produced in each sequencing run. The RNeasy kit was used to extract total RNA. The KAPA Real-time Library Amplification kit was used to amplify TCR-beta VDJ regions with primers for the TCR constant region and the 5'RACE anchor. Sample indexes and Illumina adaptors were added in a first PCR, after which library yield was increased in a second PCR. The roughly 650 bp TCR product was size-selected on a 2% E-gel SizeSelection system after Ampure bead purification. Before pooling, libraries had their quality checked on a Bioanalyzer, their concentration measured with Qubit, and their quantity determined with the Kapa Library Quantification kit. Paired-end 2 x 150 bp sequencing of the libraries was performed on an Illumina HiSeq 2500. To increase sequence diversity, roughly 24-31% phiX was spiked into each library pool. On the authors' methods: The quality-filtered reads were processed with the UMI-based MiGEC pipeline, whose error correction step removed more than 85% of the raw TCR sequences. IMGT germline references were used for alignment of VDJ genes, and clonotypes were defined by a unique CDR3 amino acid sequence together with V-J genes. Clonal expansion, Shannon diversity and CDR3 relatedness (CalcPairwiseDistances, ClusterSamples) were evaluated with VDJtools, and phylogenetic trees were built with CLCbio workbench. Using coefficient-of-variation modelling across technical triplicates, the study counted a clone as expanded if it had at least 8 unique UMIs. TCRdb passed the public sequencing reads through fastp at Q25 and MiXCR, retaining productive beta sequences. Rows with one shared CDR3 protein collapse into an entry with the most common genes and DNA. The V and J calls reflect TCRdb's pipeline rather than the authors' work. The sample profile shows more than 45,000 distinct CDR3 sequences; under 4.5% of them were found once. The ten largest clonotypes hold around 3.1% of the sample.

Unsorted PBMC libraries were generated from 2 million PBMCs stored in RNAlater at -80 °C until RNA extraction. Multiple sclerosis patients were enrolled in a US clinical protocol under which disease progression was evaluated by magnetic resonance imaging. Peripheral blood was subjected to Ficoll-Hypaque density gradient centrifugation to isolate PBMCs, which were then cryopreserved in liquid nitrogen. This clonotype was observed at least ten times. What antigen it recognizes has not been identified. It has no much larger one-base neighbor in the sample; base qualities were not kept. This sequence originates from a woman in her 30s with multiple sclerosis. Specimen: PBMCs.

The DNA is TGTGCCAGCAGCCCAGGTGCGGGTTGGGGCGAGCAGTACTTC. This gives the protein CASSPGAGWGEQYF. This chain is built from TRBV27 and TRBJ2-7; matching of 5 bases hints at TRBD2 as the D gene. CDR1 and CDR2 are read off the germline V gene (reference sequence) as MNHEY and SMNVEV. The CDR3, cysteine through phenylalanine, is 14 amino acids long. Only the CDR3 DNA stays, 42 bases, in frame from base 1. Relative to germline, V is 6 bases shorter and J is 6 bases shorter, with 18 bases between their ends.